A selection of T cell receptor beta chains follows, all from one sample in a study of a mutant IDH1 vaccine in newly diagnosed glioma. No antigen has been identified for these receptors. Here immunoSEQ multiplex PCR was the method, and the copy in TCRdb shows in-frame clones only, minus some. Of tens of thousands of clones listed, around 92% are singletons. The sequences come from PBMCs, collected from a glioma patient whose treatment included an IDH1 peptide vaccine. The receptors stem from a man aged 45-65 years with glioma. Each CDR3 is given with its conserved first and last residue. D genes are given only for firm matches. Not every row has a clone size; where given, it reads once, few, many or a size class.

TRBJ2-1	TRBD2	-	TRBV5-4	TGTGCCAGCAGCTTGACTAGCGGGAGGGGGGAGGAGCAGTTCTTC	CASSLTSGRGEEQFF
TRBJ1-3	-	-	TRBV4-1	TGCGCCAGCACCCCGGAAGAGGTTCGCAGGGCAAACACCATATATTTT	CASTPEEVRRANTIYF
TRBJ1-4	-	-	TRBV7-2	TGTGCCAGCAGCTTTACCGACGACTACAATGAAAAACTGTTTTTT	CASSFTDDYNEKLFF
TRBJ1-2	-	once	TRBV6-1	TGTGCCAGCAGTGTAGGTCAGGGGAACTATGGCTACACCTTC	CASSVGQGNYGYTF
TRBJ2-7	-	-	TRBV19	TGTGCCAGTAGGGAACTAGAGGGCGCCGAGCAGTACTTC	CASRELEGAEQYF
TRBJ2-1	TRBD2	-	TRBV5-4	TGTGCCAGCAGCTTAGGGCTAGCGGGAGGAGGTGAGCAGTTCTTC	CASSLGLAGGGEQFF
TRBJ2-7	TRBD1	-	TRBV28	TGTGCCAGCAGCCAAGCTTCACAGGGGGTGGACGAGCAGTACTTC	CASSQASQGVDEQYF
TRBJ2-3	TRBD1	-	TRBV5-4	TGTGCCAGCAGCCGGGACAGGGGCACAGATACGCAGTATTTT	CASSRDRGTDTQYF
TRBJ2-7	TRBD1	-	TRBV28	TGTGCCAGCGGACTCCAGGGGGAGATATCCGAGCAGTACTTC	CASGLQGEISEQYF
TRBJ2-1	-	once	TRBV5-6	TGTGCCAGCAGCTCCCCCGGGACGCAGCCCGTCGATGAGCAGTTCTTC	CASSSPGTQPVDEQFF
TRBJ1-1	-	-	TRBV4-3	TGCGCCAGCAGCCTGGGGCCCCCGGACACTGAAGCTTTCTTT	CASSLGPPDTEAFF
TRBJ2-7	-	-	TRBV19	TGTGCCAGTAGGACCCGGGCGGGGGCGATATACGAGCAGTACTTC	CASRTRAGAIYEQYF
TRBJ2-6	-	-	TRBV30	TGTGCCTGGAGTGCCACGGGAGGGGCCAACGTCCTGACTTTC	CAWSATGGANVLTF
TRBJ1-5	TRBD1	-	TRBV28	TGTGCCAGCAGTCCCCCGGGACAGACAATCTCTCAGCCCCAGCATTTT	CASSPPGQTISQPQHF
TRBJ1-4	-	once	TRBV29-1	TGCAGCGTCGCCGTAAGCCTTAAGGCCGAAAAACTGTTTTTT	CSVAVSLKAEKLFF
TRBJ2-3	TRBD2	-	TRBV19	TGTGCCAGTATGGGGTTGAGAGCGGGAGGTCCCACAGATACGCAGTATTTT	CASMGLRAGGPTDTQYF
TRBJ1-5	-	-	TRBV25-1	TGTGCCAGCAGTGTACCAGGGGAGGGTCAGCCCCAGCATTTT	CASSVPGEGQPQHF
TRBJ2-3	-	-	TRBV19	TGTGCCAGTAGTATCCCGGGACATGAGGATACGCAGTATTTT	CASSIPGHEDTQYF
TRBJ1-1	-	-	TRBV27	TGTGCCAGCAGTTTGGTCGGGCGGACTGAAGCTTTCTTT	CASSLVGRTEAFF
TRBJ1-1	TRBD1	-	TRBV27	TGTGCCAGCAGTTCGGACAGGGATAAGACTGAAGCTTTCTTT	CASSSDRDKTEAFF
TRBJ1-2	-	once	TRBV19	TGTGCCAGTCGGGGACTTGGAGGGGGGGACTATGGCTACACCTTC	CASRGLGGGDYGYTF
TRBJ2-3	-	-	TRBV28	TGTGCCAGCAGTTTCTGGCAGCTTACTAGCACAGATACGCAGTATTTT	CASSFWQLTSTDTQYF
TRBJ1-1	TRBD1	-	TRBV5-5	TGTGCCAGCAGCCGGGACAGCCTCAGCTCCACTGAAGCTTTCTTT	CASSRDSLSSTEAFF
TRBJ2-7	TRBD2	-	TRBV6-6	TGTGCCAGCAGTTCCGGGACTAGAGCTGAGCAGTACTTC	CASSSGTRAEQYF
TRBJ2-6	-	once	TRBV5-1	TGCGCCAGCAGCTCCAACTCTGGGGCCAACGTCCTGACTTTC	CASSSNSGANVLTF
TRBJ1-2	TRBD1	-	TRBV4-1	TGCGCCAGCAGCCGCGGACAGGGACTCGATGGCTACACCTTC	CASSRGQGLDGYTF
TRBJ2-6	-	-	TRBV27	TGTGCCAGCAGTTTAAAACCATCCACAGGGGGGGGTTCTGGGGCCAACGTCCTGACTTTC	CASSLKPSTGGGSGANVLTF
TRBJ1-4	-	-	TRBV4-2	TGTGCCAGCAAGGACAGAAGGAATGAAAAACTGTTTTTT	CASKDRRNEKLFF
TRBJ2-5	TRBD2	-	TRBV15	TGTGCCACCAGCCGGGGGGAGCGGGGGGCGGAGACCCAGTACTTC	CATSRGERGAETQYF
TRBJ2-3	-	few	TRBV4-2	TGTGCCAGCAGCCAGGGAGGGGGGGACACAGATACGCAGTATTTT	CASSQGGGDTDTQYF
TRBJ1-1	-	-	TRBV6-5	TGTGCCAGCAGTTACTACGGGGAAGACGCTTTCTTT	CASSYYGEDAFF
TRBJ2-7	-	-	TRBV29-1	TGCAGCGTTTTGAAGGACGGCTACGAGCAGTACTTC	CSVLKDGYEQYF
TRBJ2-3	-	few	TRBV6-4	TGTGCCAGCAGTGACGGGGGGGCCACAGATACGCAGTATTTT	CASSDGGATDTQYF
TRBJ1-2	TRBD1	-	TRBV4-1	TGCGCCAGCAGCCAAGAAGACGACAGGGGGTATGGCTACACCTTC	CASSQEDDRGYGYTF
TRBJ1-1	-	-	TRBV2	TGTGCCAGCAGTGAATCAGGCGGCAACACTGAAGCTTTCTTT	CASSESGGNTEAFF
TRBJ1-4	-	-	TRBV15	TGTGCCACCAGCAGTTTAGCAACTAATGAAAAACTGTTTTTT	CATSSLATNEKLFF
TRBJ1-4	-	-	TRBV6-5	TGTGCCAGCAGCGGAAACGTTGGCGAAAAACTGTTTTTT	CASSGNVGEKLFF
TRBJ2-7	-	-	TRBV7-7	TGTGCTAGCAGCTTAAGGGGAGGCGAGCAGTACTTC	CASSLRGGEQYF
TRBJ2-3	-	-	TRBV15	TGTGCCACCAGCAGAGCTACCGGGGGTCAAGATACGCAGTATTTT	CATSRATGGQDTQYF
TRBJ2-3	-	-	TRBV5-4	TGTGCCAGCAGCTTGAAGATCTTGGCCCGGCCCCCAGATACGCAGTATTTT	CASSLKILARPPDTQYF
TRBJ2-3	TRBD2	-	TRBV7-2	TGTGCCAGCAGCCTACTAGCGGGGGATGATACGCAGTATTTT	CASSLLAGDDTQYF
TRBJ1-1	TRBD1	-	TRBV7-2	TGTGCCAGCAGCCGAACGGGGGCGACAGGGGCCAAATCCACTGAAGCTTTCTTT	CASSRTGATGAKSTEAFF
TRBJ2-3	-	-	TRBV7-9	TGTGCCAGCAGCAGTCCCCGCTTAGAGCCTACGGCTAGCACAGATACGCAGTATTTT	CASSSPRLEPTASTDTQYF
TRBJ1-2	-	-	TRBV5-4	TGTGCCAGCAGCTTGGGGGGGGGATCCCTCGGCTACACCTTC	CASSLGGGSLGYTF
TRBJ1-5	-	-	TRBV15	TGTGCCACCAGCAGAGAGCGGACTAGCAATCAGCCCCAGCATTTT	CATSRERTSNQPQHF
TRBJ2-5	-	once	TRBV13	TGTGCCAGCAGCTTTCGGCACGACCAAGAGACCCAGTACTTC	CASSFRHDQETQYF
TRBJ2-4	TRBD2	-	TRBV7-9	TGTGCCAGCAGCTTAGGACTAGCGGGAGGCGATCGCCTAAAAAACATTCAGTACTTC	CASSLGLAGGDRLKNIQYF
TRBJ1-2	-	-	TRBV28	TGTGCCAGCAGTCCCCCCCTGGGGCTTAACTATGGCTACACCTTC	CASSPPLGLNYGYTF
TRBJ1-1	-	few	TRBV5-6	TGTGCCAGCAGCTTAGGCTTCCCGGGACCGACGACTGAAGCTTTCTTT	CASSLGFPGPTTEAFF
TRBJ2-5	-	-	TRBV5-1	TGCGCCAGCAGCCCTATGTACCTGATCGGAGAGACCCAGTACTTC	CASSPMYLIGETQYF
TRBJ1-1	-	-	TRBV18	TGTGCCAGCTCACCCTCACCGGTGGGGAACACTGAAGCTTTCTTT	CASSPSPVGNTEAFF